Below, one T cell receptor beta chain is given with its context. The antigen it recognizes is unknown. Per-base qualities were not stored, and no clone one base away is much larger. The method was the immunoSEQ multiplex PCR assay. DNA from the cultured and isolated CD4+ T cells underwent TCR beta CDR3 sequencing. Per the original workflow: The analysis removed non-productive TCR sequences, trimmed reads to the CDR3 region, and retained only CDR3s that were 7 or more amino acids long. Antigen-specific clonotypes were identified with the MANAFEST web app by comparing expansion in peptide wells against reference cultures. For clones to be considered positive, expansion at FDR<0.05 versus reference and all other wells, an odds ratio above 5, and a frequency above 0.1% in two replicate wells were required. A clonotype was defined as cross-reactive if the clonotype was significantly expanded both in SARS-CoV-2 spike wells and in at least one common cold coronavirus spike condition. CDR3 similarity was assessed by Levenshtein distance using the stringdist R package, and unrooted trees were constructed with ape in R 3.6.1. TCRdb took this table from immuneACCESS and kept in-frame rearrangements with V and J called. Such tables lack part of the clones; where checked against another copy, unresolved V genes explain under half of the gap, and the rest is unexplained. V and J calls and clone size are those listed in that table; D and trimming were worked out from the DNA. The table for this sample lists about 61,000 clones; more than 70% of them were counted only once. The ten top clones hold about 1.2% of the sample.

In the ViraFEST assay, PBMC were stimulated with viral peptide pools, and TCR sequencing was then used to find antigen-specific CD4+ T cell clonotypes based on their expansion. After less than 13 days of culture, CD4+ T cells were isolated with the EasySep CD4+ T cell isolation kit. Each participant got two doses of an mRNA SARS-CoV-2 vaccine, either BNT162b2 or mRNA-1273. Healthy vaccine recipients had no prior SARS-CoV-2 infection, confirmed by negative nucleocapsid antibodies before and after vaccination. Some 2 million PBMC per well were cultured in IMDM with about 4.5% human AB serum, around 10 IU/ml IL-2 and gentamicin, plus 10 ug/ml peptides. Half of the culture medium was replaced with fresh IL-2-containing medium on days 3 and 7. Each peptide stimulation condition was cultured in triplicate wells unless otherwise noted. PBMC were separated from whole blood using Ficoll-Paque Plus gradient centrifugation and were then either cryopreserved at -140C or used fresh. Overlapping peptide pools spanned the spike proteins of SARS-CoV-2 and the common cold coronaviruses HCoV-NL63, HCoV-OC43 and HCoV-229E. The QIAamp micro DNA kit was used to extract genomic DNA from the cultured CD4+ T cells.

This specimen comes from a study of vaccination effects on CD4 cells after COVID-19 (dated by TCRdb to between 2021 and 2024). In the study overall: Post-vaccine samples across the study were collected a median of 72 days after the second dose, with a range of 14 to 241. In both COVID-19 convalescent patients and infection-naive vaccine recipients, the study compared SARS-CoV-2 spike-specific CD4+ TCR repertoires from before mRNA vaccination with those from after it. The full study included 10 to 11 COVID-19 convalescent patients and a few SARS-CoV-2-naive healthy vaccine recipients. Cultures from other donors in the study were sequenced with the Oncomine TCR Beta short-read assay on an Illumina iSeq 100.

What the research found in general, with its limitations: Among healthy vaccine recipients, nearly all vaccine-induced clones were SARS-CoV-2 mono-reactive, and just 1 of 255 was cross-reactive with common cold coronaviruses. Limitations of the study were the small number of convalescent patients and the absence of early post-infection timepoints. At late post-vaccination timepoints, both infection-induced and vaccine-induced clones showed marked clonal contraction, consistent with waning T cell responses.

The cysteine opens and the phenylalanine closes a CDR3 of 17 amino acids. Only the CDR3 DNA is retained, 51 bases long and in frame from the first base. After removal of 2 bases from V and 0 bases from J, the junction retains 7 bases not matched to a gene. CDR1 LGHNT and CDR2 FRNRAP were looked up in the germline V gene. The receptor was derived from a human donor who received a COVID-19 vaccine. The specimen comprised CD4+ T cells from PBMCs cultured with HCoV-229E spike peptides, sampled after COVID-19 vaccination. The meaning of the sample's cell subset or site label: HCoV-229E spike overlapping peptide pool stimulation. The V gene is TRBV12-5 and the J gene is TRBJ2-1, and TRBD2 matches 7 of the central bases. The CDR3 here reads CASGLKPLAYSYNEQFF. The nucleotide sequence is TGTGCTAGTGGTTTGAAACCACTAGCGTACTCCTACAATGAGCAGTTCTTC. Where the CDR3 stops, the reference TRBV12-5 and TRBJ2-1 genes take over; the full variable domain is DARVTQTPRHKVTEMGQEVTMRCQPILGHNTVFWYRQTMMQGLELLAYFRNRAPLDDSGMPKDRFSAEMPDATLATLKIQPSEPRDSAVYFCASGLKPLAYSYNEQFFGPGTRLTVL.